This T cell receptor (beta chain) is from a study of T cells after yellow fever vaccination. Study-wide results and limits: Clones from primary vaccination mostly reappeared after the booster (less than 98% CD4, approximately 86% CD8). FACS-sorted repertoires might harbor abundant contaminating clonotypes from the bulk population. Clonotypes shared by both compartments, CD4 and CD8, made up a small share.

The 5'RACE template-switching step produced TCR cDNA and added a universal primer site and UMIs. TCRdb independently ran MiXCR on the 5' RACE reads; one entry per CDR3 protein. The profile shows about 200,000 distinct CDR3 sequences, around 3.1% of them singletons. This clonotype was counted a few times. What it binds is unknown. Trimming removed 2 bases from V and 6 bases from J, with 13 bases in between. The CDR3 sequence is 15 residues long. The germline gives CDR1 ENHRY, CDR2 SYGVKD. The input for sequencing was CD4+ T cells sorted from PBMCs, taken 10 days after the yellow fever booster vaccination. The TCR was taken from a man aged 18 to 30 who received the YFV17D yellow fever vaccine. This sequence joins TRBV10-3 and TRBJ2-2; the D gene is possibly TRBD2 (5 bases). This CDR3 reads CAISEIREIPGELFF. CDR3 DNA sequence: TGTGCCATCAGTGAGATACGGGAAATACCCGGGGAGCTGTTTTTT.